The 17 T cell receptor beta chains below were found in one sample sequenced in a study of blood T cell repertoires in COVID-19. Assay: immunoSEQ multiplex PCR; the TCRdb copy retains only in-frame clones and omits some. The sample includes 430,000 or so clones, approximately 90% of them seen just once. The sample comprised PBMCs or T cells enriched from blood (not recorded which). These receptors were obtained from a woman aged 40 to 49 who had recovered from COVID-19.

This clone was seen only once. The chain has TRBV7-9 and TRBJ1-1; TRBD1 matches 8 bases. The length of the CDR3 is 14 residues. The germline V gene has CDR1 SEHNR and CDR2 FQNEAQ (reference sequence). V trimming: 4 bases; J trimming: 4 bases; junction bases outside the gene matches: 5. The CDR3 coding sequence is TGTGCCAGCAGCTCCAGGGGGCGCGCCACTGAAGCTTTCTTT. Translation: CASSSRGRATEAFF.

The rearrangement joins TRBV27 to TRBJ2-5; 10 nucleotides line up with TRBD2. Germline V gene lookup returns CDR1 MNHEY and CDR2 SMNVEV (reference sequence). This CDR3 contains 16 residues. Trimming removed 5 bases from V and 4 bases from J; junction bases left unmatched: 10. CDR3 in amino acids: CASSRSSGSFPETQYF. The CDR3 region has the DNA TGTGCCAGCAGTCGATCTAGCGGGAGCTTTCCAGAGACCCAGTACTTC.

The genes are TRBV19 and TRBJ2-1; 9 positions agree with TRBD2. J gave up 3 bases and V 4 bases, and 10 bases lay outside the gene matches. The CDR3 is 17 amino acids. The germline gives CDR1 LNHDA, CDR2 SQIVND (reference sequence). The CDR3 sequence: CASSTPIWREGYNEQFF. The CDR3 DNA reads as TGTGCCAGTAGTACCCCTATATGGCGGGAGGGCTACAATGAGCAGTTCTTC.

The chain uses TRBV5-1 and TRBJ2-1, with TRBD1 as a possible D gene (6 bases). This CDR3 region has 16 residues. Between the trimmed V and J ends, which lost 4 bases and 3 bases, there was a span of 17 bases. Germline CDR1 SGHRS, CDR2 YFSETQ. The CDR3 DNA reads as TGCGCCAGCAGCCCACCCAGGGGCGCCAGCTACAATGAGCAGTTCTTC. This codes for CASSPPRGASYNEQFF.

V gene TRBV6-5 combines with J gene TRBJ2-1, with D possibly being TRBD1 (5 bases). Germline V lookup: CDR1 MNHEY, CDR2 SVGAGI. This CDR3 is 16 amino acids long. Trimming shortened V by 2 bases and J by 0 bases, and 11 bases separated the two germline ends. CDR3 DNA: TGTGCCAGCAGTTACATCAAGACAGTCTCCTACAATGAGCAGTTCTTC. Translation: CASSYIKTVSYNEQFF.

This chain uses TRBV7-9 with TRBJ1-2, with TRBD1 identical over 9 bases. The CDR3 sequence is 15 residues long. CDR1 and CDR2 (germline): SEHNR, FQNEAQ (reference sequence). Unmatched junction bases numbered 4, after V lost 1 base and J lost 4 bases. The CDR3 region is CASSLEDRGGYGYTF. The CDR3 coding sequence is TGTGCCAGCAGCTTAGAGGACAGGGGTGGCTATGGCTACACCTTC.

This clone occurred once. V usage is TRBV12-3 or TRBV12-4 and J usage is TRBJ2-1; 9 bases fit TRBD2. V shed 10 bases, J shed 4 bases, and the junction held 5 bases outside the gene matches. CDR3 length equals 13 residues. The CDR3 is CATGLATYNEQFF. The DNA of the CDR3 is TGTGCCACAGGACTAGCGACGTACAATGAGCAGTTCTTC.

V and J are TRBV5-6 and TRBJ2-1, with 7 nucleotides matching TRBD2. Germline V gene sequence: CDR1 SGHDT, CDR2 YYEEEE. V lost 2 bases to trimming and J lost 9 bases; unmatched junction nucleotides: 14. This CDR3 is 16 amino acids long. The CDR3 spells CASSLPTSGILREQFF. CDR3 nucleotide sequence: TGTGCCAGCAGCTTACCCACGAGCGGGATATTGCGTGAGCAGTTCTTC.

The V and J genes are TRBV6-2 or TRBV6-3 and TRBJ2-2; 11 nucleotides match TRBD2. The CDR3 has 16 amino acids. Germline CDR1 reads MNHEY; CDR2 reads SVGEGT. The junction had 5 bases not matched to a gene; V was cut back by 6 bases and J by 2 bases. The CDR3 protein is CASSRTSGSNTGELFF. The DNA of the CDR3 is TGTGCCAGCAGCCGTACTAGCGGGAGTAACACCGGGGAGCTGTTTTTT.

The chain employs TRBV7-9 and TRBJ1-1; TRBD1 matches at 9 bases. The CDR3 is made up of 16 amino acids. The ends lost 4 bases at V and 0 bases at J; junction bases unmatched: 6. Germline CDR1 and CDR2: SEHNR and FQNEAQ (reference sequence). The CDR3 coding sequence is TGTGCCAGCAGCTCGACAGGGGGATTCATGAACACTGAAGCTTTCTTT. Translation gives CASSSTGGFMNTEAFF.

The gene calls are TRBV7-9 and TRBJ1-4, with D maybe TRBD1 (6 bases). V lost 5 bases, J lost 2 bases, and 12 bases lay in between. CDR1 and CDR2 from the germline V gene are SEHNR and FQNEAQ (reference sequence). There are 15 residues in the CDR3. Written as DNA, the CDR3 is TGTGCCAGCAGCCCGCAGGGGTGGACTAATGAAAAACTGTTTTTT. This codes for CASSPQGWTNEKLFF.

This clone was counted once. The chain couples TRBV5-5 to TRBJ1-1, with D uncertain. Germline CDR1 reads SGHKS; CDR2 reads YYEKEE (reference sequence). The CDR3 is made up of 14 amino acids. Trimming stripped 0 bases from V and 6 bases from J, with 12 bases between. The CDR3 reads CASSLGGSGPEAFF. DNA of the CDR3: TGTGCCAGCAGCTTGGGTGGCAGTGGTCCTGAAGCTTTCTTT.

This chain links TRBV6-5 with TRBJ2-1, with D possibly being TRBD2 (6 bases). V lost 0 bases and J lost 5, with 11 bases in between. Germline V gene data show CDR1 as MNHEY and CDR2 as SVGAGI. The CDR3 has 15 residues. The CDR3 spells CASSYSGGGDNEQFF. The DNA for the CDR3 is TGTGCCAGCAGTTACTCTGGGGGAGGAGACAATGAGCAGTTCTTC.

The rearrangement uses TRBV27 and TRBJ2-1; the D is unclear. With 3 bases removed from V and 0 bases from J, the gap between germline ends came to 6 bases. The CDR3 runs 14 residues. CDR1 is MNHEY and CDR2 is SMNVEV in the germline V gene (reference sequence). In nucleotides, the CDR3 is TGTGCCAGCAGTTTGCAGATCTCCTACAATGAGCAGTTCTTC. Protein product: CASSLQISYNEQFF.

The chain is built from TRBV7-2 and TRBJ2-1; 9 bases line up with TRBD2. This CDR3 spans 14 amino acids. Unmatched junction bases numbered 6, after V lost 8 bases and J lost 4 bases. In germline, CDR1 is SGHTA, CDR2 FQGNSA. The CDR3 DNA is TGTGCCAGCGGCCCGGGACTAGCATACAATGAGCAGTTCTTC. Its protein product is CASGPGLAYNEQFF.

The V and J genes are TRBV14 and TRBJ2-3; maybe TRBD1 (6 bases). This CDR3 comprises 19 residues. V lost 1 base and J 2 bases, leaving 22 bases between the germline ends. Germline V gives CDR1 SGHDN, CDR2 FVKESK. CDR3 nucleotides: TGTGCCAGCAGCCAAGTAGTGCGGTCGGGGCAGGGGTACACAGATACGCAGTATTTT. Translation: CASSQVVRSGQGYTDTQYF.

The V call is TRBV6-2 or TRBV6-3, the J call TRBJ2-2; D perhaps matches TRBD2 (6 bases). Per the germline V gene, CDR1 is MNHEY and CDR2 is SVGEGT. Trimming removed 2 bases from V and 5 bases from J, with 9 bases in between. The CDR3 loop spans 14 amino acids. CDR3 DNA sequence: TGTGCCAGCAGTTACGTCGGGAGAACCGGGGAGCTGTTTTTT. This codes for CASSYVGRTGELFF.